The rows below give T cell receptor beta chains drawn from one sample of a study of T cell responses to AZD1222 COVID-19 vaccine. Generated by immunoSEQ multiplex PCR, the TCRdb table keeps only in-frame clones and is missing some. The data show 120,000 to 150,000 clones, around 90% seen once. Sequencing was performed on peripheral blood, taken on day 0 of AZD1222 vaccination. Receptor source: an adult in good health. The CDR3 runs from the conserved cysteine through the conserved F or W. The D gene is left open where the match is weak. Clone sizes are given selectively: once, few, many, or a class where the clone is expanded.

TRBV7-3,NA,TRBJ2-3,NA,TGTGCCAGCAGCTTAAAGCTGGGACCCCCCACAGATACGCAGTATTTT,CASSLKLGPPTDTQYF
TRBV6-1,many,TRBJ2-7,NA,TGTGCCAGCAGTGAAGAGGCGGGGGCCACTGGGCAGTACTTC,CASSEEAGATGQYF
TRBV4-1,NA,TRBJ2-6,TRBD1,TGCGCCAGCAGCCAGGGACAGGGGACTGGGGCCAACGTCCTGACTTTC,CASSQGQGTGANVLTF
TRBV15,NA,TRBJ1-1,NA,TGTGCCACCAGCAGACTGGAACAGGGGAACACTGAAGCTTTCTTT,CATSRLEQGNTEAFF
TRBV13,NA,TRBJ1-1,NA,TGTGCCAGCAGCTCAGCGGTGACAGTTGAAGCTTTCTTT,CASSSAVTVEAFF
TRBV30,NA,TRBJ1-2,NA,TGTGCCTGGAGAGAGAAGGGTTATGGCTACACCTTC,CAWREKGYGYTF
TRBV11-2,NA,TRBJ2-7,NA,TGTGCCAGCAGCTACATCTACGAGCAGTACTTC,CASSYIYEQYF
TRBV18,NA,TRBJ2-2,NA,TGTGCCAGCTCACCCATCGTGGGGGAGCTGTTTTTT,CASSPIVGELFF
TRBV30,NA,TRBJ1-6,NA,TGTGCCGGACGGAACCACTATAATTCACCCCTCCACTTT,CAGRNHYNSPLHF
TRBV18,NA,TRBJ1-1,NA,TGTGCCAGCTCACCTGAAATCTTAACAGTCCTAAACACTGAAGCTTTCTTT,CASSPEILTVLNTEAFF
TRBV19,NA,TRBJ1-4,NA,TGTGCCAGTAGAAAATATAATGAAAAACTGTTTTTT,CASRKYNEKLFF
TRBV3-1/TRBV3-2,NA,TRBJ2-5,NA,TGTGCCAGCAGCCAATTACCTGAGACCCAGTACTTC,CASSQLPETQYF
TRBV27,NA,TRBJ2-1,TRBD2,TGTGCCAGCAGCCTACTAGCGGGAAAGTACAATGAGCAGTTCTTC,CASSLLAGKYNEQFF
TRBV6-5,NA,TRBJ2-5,NA,TGTGCCAGCAGACCCACTAGCTTGAGGGAGACCCAGTACTTC,CASRPTSLRETQYF
TRBV6-4,NA,TRBJ2-3,NA,TGTGCCAGCAGTGACTCGATCGGGGCAGATACGCAGTATTTT,CASSDSIGADTQYF
TRBV5-6,NA,TRBJ1-2,NA,TGTGCCAGCAGCTTGGCCGACAGCTATGGCTACACCTTC,CASSLADSYGYTF
TRBV10-3,NA,TRBJ2-2,TRBD2,TGTGCCTCCTCTAAAGGGAGGGGGAACACCGGGGAGCTGTTTTTT,CASSKGRGNTGELFF
TRBV21-1,NA,TRBJ1-1,NA,TGTGCCAGCCGTAGGCGGCCTTTCGGGGTTCGGAACACTGAAGCTTTCTTT,CASRRRPFGVRNTEAFF
TRBV2,NA,TRBJ1-6,TRBD1,TGTGCCAGCAGTGAACGAGTGGCAGGGGGTAATTCACCCCTCCACTTT,CASSERVAGGNSPLHF
TRBV12-5,NA,TRBJ1-1,NA,TGTGCTAGTGGTTTGGTACGAAGGGGGGCCACTGAAGCTTTCTTT,CASGLVRRGATEAFF
TRBV4-3,NA,TRBJ2-4,TRBD1,TGCGCCAGCAGCCAGGAACTGACAGGGGTGAAAAACATTCAGTACTTC,CASSQELTGVKNIQYF
TRBV6-5,NA,TRBJ2-2,TRBD1,TGTGCCAGCAGTTACACGGACAGGCGGAACACCGGGGAGCTGTTTTTT,CASSYTDRRNTGELFF
TRBV5-4,NA,TRBJ1-4,NA,TGTGCCAGCAGCTGGGGCAGGGAGAAAAAACTGTTTTTT,CASSWGREKKLFF
TRBV12-3/TRBV12-4,NA,TRBJ2-2,NA,TGTGCCAGCACCCTCGACCCCGGGGAGCTGTTTTTT,CASTLDPGELFF
TRBV4-2,NA,TRBJ1-2,NA,TGTGCCAGCAGCCAAGATAGGGAAGGGCTCTATGGCTACACCTTC,CASSQDREGLYGYTF
TRBV5-4,NA,TRBJ1-5,NA,TGTGCCAGCAGCACCGACCCCGCACGCAATCAGCCCCAGCATTTT,CASSTDPARNQPQHF
TRBV6-5,NA,TRBJ1-6,NA,TGTGCCACCCGAGAGGAATTCTATAATTCACCCCTCCACTTT,CATREEFYNSPLHF
TRBV19,NA,TRBJ1-2,NA,TGTGCCAGTAGTAGATCCGGGGGCGCGCGGGGCTACACCTTC,CASSRSGGARGYTF
TRBV5-4,NA,TRBJ2-5,NA,TGTGCCAGCAGCTTGGGTTTTGGGACGGAAGAGACCCAGTACTTC,CASSLGFGTEETQYF
TRBV11-2,NA,TRBJ2-3,NA,TGTGCCAGCAGCTTATTGTCCGGGAGTCAAAATACGCAGTATTTT,CASSLLSGSQNTQYF
TRBV21-1,NA,TRBJ2-1,NA,TGTGCCACCCTGGGACTAGCGGGAGTGGAGGAGCAGTTCTTC,CATLGLAGVEEQFF
TRBV18,NA,TRBJ2-7,TRBD2,TGTGCCAGCTCACTCGGACTAGCCAGGTACGAGCAGTACTTC,CASSLGLARYEQYF
TRBV28,NA,TRBJ1-5,NA,TGTGCCAGCAGTTTTCTCTTTCGGGGTGCTATGGGTCAGCCCCAGCATTTT,CASSFLFRGAMGQPQHF
TRBV5-1,NA,TRBJ2-5,NA,TGCGCCAGCAGCTTGGGTGGCAGGGTAAGCCAAGAGACCCAGTACTTC,CASSLGGRVSQETQYF
TRBV12-5,NA,TRBJ2-2,NA,TGTGCTAGTGCCCGCGGTGCGCCTAACACCGGGGAGCTGTTTTTT,CASARGAPNTGELFF
TRBV6-5,NA,TRBJ2-1,NA,TGTGCCAGCAGTCGGACGGAATACAATGAGCAGTTCTTC,CASSRTEYNEQFF
TRBV27,NA,TRBJ2-1,NA,TGTGCCAGCAGTTTAGGTCTTGGAAGGGACGAGCAGTTCTTC,CASSLGLGRDEQFF
TRBV2,NA,TRBJ2-6,TRBD1,TGTGCCAGCAACCGGGACAGGATTCCCTCTGGGGCCAACGTCCTGACTTTC,CASNRDRIPSGANVLTF
TRBV5-4,once,TRBJ1-3,TRBD1,TGTGCCAGCAGCGACGACAGGGGCAAGTACCCTGGAAACACCATATATTTT,CASSDDRGKYPGNTIYF
TRBV28,NA,TRBJ2-1,TRBD2,TGTGCCAGCAGTGCCGGGACTACCTACAATGAGCAGTTCTTC,CASSAGTTYNEQFF
TRBV6-6,once,TRBJ2-2,TRBD1,TGTGCCAGCAGTTTACCGACAGGGGCGAACACCGGGGAGCTGTTTTTT,CASSLPTGANTGELFF
TRBV28,NA,TRBJ1-4,NA,TGTGCCAGCAGTTCCGCCTCATCCTTTCCAGGTGAAAAACTGTTTTTT,CASSSASSFPGEKLFF
TRBV7-3,NA,TRBJ2-1,TRBD2,TGTGCCAGCAGCCGCGGGAGACAAAAATACAATGAGCAGTTCTTC,CASSRGRQKYNEQFF
TRBV18,NA,TRBJ2-1,NA,TGTGCCAGCTCACCAAGCGTTGAGCAGTTCTTC,CASSPSVEQFF
TRBV27,NA,TRBJ2-1,TRBD1,TGTGCCAGCAGTTTACGCGCCGGGACAGGGGGCAATGAGCAGTTCTTC,CASSLRAGTGGNEQFF
TRBV6-5,NA,TRBJ1-6,NA,TGTGCCAGCATTCTCCACCAATCCCTCCACTTT,CASILHQSLHF
TRBV5-4,NA,TRBJ2-3,NA,TGTGCCAGCGGCAGGGGGGTTCCTCCTCTAGCGGGCCTGACAGATACGCAGTATTTT,CASGRGVPPLAGLTDTQYF
TRBV15,NA,TRBJ2-7,TRBD1,TGTGCCACCAGCCCCAGGGGGACAGGGTACGAGCAGTACTTC,CATSPRGTGYEQYF
TRBV12-3/TRBV12-4,NA,TRBJ1-5,NA,TGTGCCAGCAGTTTTAGGGGAGAGGCCCAGCATTTT,CASSFRGEAQHF
TRBV7-2,NA,TRBJ2-3,TRBD2,TGTGCCAGCAGCCGGACTAGCGGCCGACTCGAGGATACGCAGTATTTT,CASSRTSGRLEDTQYF
TRBV27,NA,TRBJ1-4,TRBD1,TGTGCCAGCAGTTCACTGGGACAGGGAAATGAAAAACTGTTTTTT,CASSSLGQGNEKLFF
TRBV4-1,NA,TRBJ2-2,NA,TGCGCCAGCAGCCACGCCAAGGGGCCCGCCGGGGAGCTGTTTTTT,CASSHAKGPAGELFF
TRBV27,once,TRBJ1-5,NA,TGTGCCAGCAGAGGTCTGTGGGGTCAGCCCCAGCATTTT,CASRGLWGQPQHF